A single sample gave rise to the 24 T cell receptor beta chains below, sequenced in a study of OX40 agonist ivuxolimab in advanced cancers. Only in-frame clones appear in the TCRdb table, and some are missing; sequencing was by immunoSEQ multiplex PCR. The repertoire holds tens of thousands of clones, with approximately 92% as singletons. The starting material was CD4+ or CD8+ T cells sorted from blood, obtained in a trial of the OX40 agonist ivuxolimab. The receptors shown here come from an adult with an advanced solid tumor such as melanoma, head and neck, liver or kidney cancer.

V gene TRBV5-5 combines with J gene TRBJ2-1; D possibly corresponds to TRBD2 (6 bases). V shed 5 bases and J shed 8 bases, with 14 bases lying between them. CDR3 size: 13 residues. Germline CDR1 SGHKS, CDR2 YYEKEE (reference sequence). The CDR3 bases are TGTGCCAGCAGGCGGGACTCACTGGATGAGCAGTTCTTC. Translated, it gives CASRRDSLDEQFF. Supplemented by reference TRBV5-5 and TRBJ2-1, the full variable domain reads DAGVTQSPTHLIKTRGQQVTLRCSPISGHKSVSWYQQVLGQGPQFIFQYYEKEERGRGNFPDRFSARQFPNYSSELNVNALLLGDSALYLCASRRDSLDEQFFGPGTRLTVL.

The V call is TRBV4-3, the J call TRBJ2-3, with a weak D call TRBD2 (5 bases). V was clipped by 6 bases and J by 6 bases, with 7 bases between them. CDR1 is LGHNA, CDR2 YSLEER, per germline. The CDR3 totals 11 residues. In nucleotides, the CDR3 is TGCGCCAGCAGTCGAGGGGATACGCAGTATTTT. Translation: CASSRGDTQYF.

This chain uses TRBV25-1 with TRBJ2-2; TRBD1 aligns across 8 bases. CDR3 length equals 16 residues. Germline V gives CDR1 MGHDK, CDR2 SYGVNS. V shed 4 bases, J shed 4 bases, and the junction held 8 bases outside the gene matches. The CDR3 protein is CASSGLRTGLTGELFF. The DNA for the CDR3 is TGTGCCAGCAGTGGCCTACGGACAGGGCTCACCGGGGAGCTGTTTTTT. Using reference TRBV25-1 and TRBJ2-2 for the parts outside the CDR3, the full variable domain is EADIYQTPRYLVIGTGKKITLECSQTMGHDKMYWYQQDPGMELHLIHYSYGVNSTEKGDLSSESTVSRIRTEHFPLTLESARPSHTSQYLCASSGLRTGLTGELFFGEGSRLTVL.

The genes are TRBV7-2 and TRBJ2-4; perhaps TRBD2 as D (5 bases). Per germline, CDR1 SGHTA and CDR2 FQGNSA. V lost 1 base to trimming and J lost 9 bases, with 19 bases between them. The CDR3 is made up of 16 amino acids. Here the CDR3 reads CASSLDYQWRNSIQYF. CDR3 DNA: TGTGCCAGCAGCTTAGATTACCAGTGGAGGAATAGCATTCAGTACTTC.

The chain combines TRBV30 with TRBJ1-5; 7 nucleotides align to TRBD1. Germline V gives CDR1 GTSNPN, CDR2 SVGIG (reference sequence). The CDR3 has 13 residues. V gave up 3 bases and J gave up 6 bases; unmatched junction bases: 5. The CDR3 region is CAWSLTGAQPQHF. The DNA for the CDR3 is TGTGCCTGGAGCCTTACAGGGGCTCAGCCCCAGCATTTT.

CDR3 in DNA: TGTGCCAGCAGCTCGAGCCGCTATGGAAACACCATATATTTT. Amino acid sequence: CASSSSRYGNTIYF. The chain carries TRBV11-1 and TRBJ1-3; D call uncertain. The germline V gene has CDR1 SGHAT and CDR2 FQDESV (reference sequence). CDR3 size: 14 residues. V shed 4 bases and J shed 3 bases, with 10 bases lying between them.

The chain's CDR3 is CAISGSTSASTDTQYF. Here the CDR3 DNA reads TGTGCCATCAGTGGGTCGACTAGCGCGTCCACAGATACGCAGTATTTT. The J gene is TRBJ2-3, the V gene TRBV10-3, with 8 bases lining up with TRBD2. Germline CDR1 and CDR2: ENHRY and SYGVKD. Unmatched junction bases numbered 8, after V lost 4 bases and J lost 2 bases. The CDR3 runs 16 residues.

The chain uses TRBV27 and TRBJ2-7; TRBD1 aligns across 12 bases. CDR1 MNHEY and CDR2 SMNVEV come from the germline V gene (reference sequence). The CDR3 sequence is 17 residues long. After removal of 4 bases from V and 5 bases from J, the junction contained 12 bases not matched to a gene. CDR3 sequence reads: CASSSFRDRGRKDEQYF. The DNA of the CDR3 is TGTGCCAGCAGTTCGTTCCGGGACAGGGGGCGAAAGGACGAGCAGTACTTC.

This rearrangement joins TRBV27 to TRBJ2-3; 13 bases match TRBD2. This CDR3 contains 17 residues. In germline, CDR1 is MNHEY, CDR2 SMNVEV (reference sequence). The junction had 11 bases not matched to a gene; V was cut back by 5 bases and J by 6 bases. For the CDR3, the DNA is TGTGCCAGCAGTCAATTACCCGGGACTAGCGGGACTGATACGCAGTATTTT. This codes for CASSQLPGTSGTDTQYF.

The V and J genes are TRBV7-3 and TRBJ2-1; D call uncertain. The CDR3 length is 12 residues. The germline CDR1 and CDR2 sequences are SGHTA and FQGTGA. Trimming pared 3 bases from V and 10 bases from J, leaving 10 bases between. The DNA for the CDR3 is TGTGCCAGCAGCTTTCCCGACGGGGAGCAGTTCTTC. Amino acid sequence: CASSFPDGEQFF.

The chain employs TRBV6-5 and TRBJ1-4; 7 bases are shared with TRBD1. The junction had 2 bases not matched to a gene; V was cut back by 6 bases and J by 4 bases. CDR1 and CDR2 from the germline V gene are MNHEY and SVGAGI. The CDR3 has 13 amino acids. The CDR3 coding sequence is TGTGCCAGCAGCGACAGGGTTAATGAAAAACTGTTTTTT. Protein sequence: CASSDRVNEKLFF.

The chain links TRBV7-8 to TRBJ1-3; weak D call: TRBD1 (6 bases). Germline values: CDR1 SGHVS, CDR2 FQNEAQ. V was pared by 1 base and J by 5 bases, with 12 bases between. CDR3 length equals 15 residues. The CDR3 loop is CASSLGQAARNTIYF. DNA of the CDR3: TGTGCCAGCAGCTTAGGACAGGCCGCCCGAAACACCATATATTTT.

The chain joins TRBV5-1 to TRBJ2-1, with 14 bases that match TRBD2. From germline, CDR1 is SGHRS and CDR2 YFSETQ. The junction had 8 bases not matched to a gene; V was cut back by 4 bases and J by 5 bases. CDR3 length: 17 residues. CDR3 protein: CASSLEGLAGVDNEQFF. CDR3 DNA sequence: TGCGCCAGCAGCCTAGAGGGACTAGCGGGAGTTGACAATGAGCAGTTCTTC.

In its sample, this clone was seen a few times. The chain carries TRBV19 and TRBJ1-1, with D unclear. V lost 3 bases, J lost 1 base, and 3 bases lay in between. From germline, CDR1 is LNHDA and CDR2 SQIVND (reference sequence). The CDR3 length is 12 residues. CDR3 nucleotide sequence: TGTGCCAGTAGTATCCAGAACACTGAAGCTTTCTTT. Translating gives CASSIQNTEAFF.

The rearrangement joins TRBV19 to TRBJ2-5, with 11 bases lining up with TRBD1. CDR3 length: 15 residues. Germline CDR1 is LNHDA and CDR2 is SQIVND (reference sequence). The trim removed 5 bases at V and 4 bases at J, leaving 6 bases unmatched. Written as DNA, the CDR3 is TGTGCCAGTAGTCAAGGGACAGGGGGAGGAGAGACCCAGTACTTC. Its protein product is CASSQGTGGGETQYF.

The rearrangement links TRBV7-8 to TRBJ2-7; D perhaps matches TRBD1 (5 bases). Between the trimmed V and J ends, which lost 5 bases and 3 bases, there was a span of 8 bases. Germline V gene data show CDR1 as SGHVS and CDR2 as FQNEAQ. There are 12 residues in the CDR3. In nucleotides, the CDR3 is TGTGCCAGCAGCCCGGACAACTACGAGCAGTACTTC. Translation gives CASSPDNYEQYF.

The chain couples TRBV7-6 to TRBJ2-5, with 7 bases lining up with TRBD1. V trimming: 5 bases; J trimming: 2 bases; junction bases outside the gene matches: 5. This CDR3 spans 14 amino acids. Germline CDR1 is SGHVS and CDR2 is FNYEAQ. The CDR3 DNA follows: TGTGCCAGCAGCATTGGGACAGATCAAGAGACCCAGTACTTC. It is translated as CASSIGTDQETQYF.

This chain links TRBV18 with TRBJ1-2; D uncertain. The CDR3 is 15 residues long. V shed 2 bases and J shed 4 bases, with 14 bases lying between them. Looked up from germline, CDR1 is KGHSH and CDR2 is LQKENI. The CDR3 loop is CASSPGSLWVYGYTF. DNA of the CDR3: TGTGCCAGCTCACCAGGGTCTTTGTGGGTCTATGGCTACACCTTC.

The chain has TRBV16 and TRBJ2-5; D gene unclear. The germline V and J ends were trimmed by 7 bases and 4 bases, with 10 bases remaining between them. CDR1 is KGHSY, CDR2 FQNENV, per germline. CDR3 length equals 12 residues. CDR3 in DNA: TGTGCCAGCAACGACTGGGGAGAGACCCAGTACTTC. Translation: CASNDWGETQYF.

The chain links TRBV11-1 to TRBJ1-1, with a weak D call TRBD1 (5 bases). Germline assignment: CDR1 SGHAT and CDR2 FQDESV (reference sequence). Trimming took off 2 bases at V and 1 base at J, with 8 bases between the two ends. CDR3 size: 14 residues. CDR3 nucleotide sequence: TGTGCCAGCAGCTTATACAGGCAGAACACTGAAGCTTTCTTT. Translating gives CASSLYRQNTEAFF.

This clone was picked up a small number of times. V and J are TRBV7-2 and TRBJ1-2; 10 bases align to TRBD1. After removal of 7 bases from V and 6 bases from J, the junction contained 14 bases not matched to a gene. CDR3 length: 16 residues. Per germline, CDR1 SGHTA and CDR2 FQGNSA. As DNA, the CDR3 is TGTGCCAGCATCCTTTCCCCGGGACAGGGGCTGGATGGCTACACCTTC. It encodes CASILSPGQGLDGYTF.

V is TRBV4-2 and J is TRBJ2-7; 8 bases fit TRBD2. The V segment lost 0 bases and the J segment 4 bases; nucleotides outside the gene matches: 5. The CDR3 runs 15 residues. The germline gives CDR1 LGHNA, CDR2 YNFKEQ. The CDR3 nucleotides are TGTGCCAGCAGCCAAGATGGGACTAGATGGTACGAGCAGTACTTC. Translation gives CASSQDGTRWYEQYF.

The chain has TRBV29-1 and TRBJ1-1, with D possibly matching TRBD1 (5 bases). The V gene's germline CDR1 is SQVTM and CDR2 ANQGSEA. This CDR3 spans 13 amino acids. V lost 2 bases, J lost 0 bases, and 7 bases lay in between. The CDR3 DNA sequence: TGCAGCGTTGAACGACAGTTGAACACTGAAGCTTTCTTT. Protein product: CSVERQLNTEAFF.

V usage is TRBV6-6 and J usage is TRBJ2-7; D is perhaps TRBD1 (6 bases). Germline V lookup: CDR1 MNHNY, CDR2 SVGAGI (reference sequence). Trimming left V 9 bases short and J 2 bases short, with 11 bases between. The CDR3 spans 12 residues. The CDR3 reads CASGQQTYEQYF. CDR3 nucleotides: TGTGCCAGTGGACAGCAAACCTACGAGCAGTACTTC.